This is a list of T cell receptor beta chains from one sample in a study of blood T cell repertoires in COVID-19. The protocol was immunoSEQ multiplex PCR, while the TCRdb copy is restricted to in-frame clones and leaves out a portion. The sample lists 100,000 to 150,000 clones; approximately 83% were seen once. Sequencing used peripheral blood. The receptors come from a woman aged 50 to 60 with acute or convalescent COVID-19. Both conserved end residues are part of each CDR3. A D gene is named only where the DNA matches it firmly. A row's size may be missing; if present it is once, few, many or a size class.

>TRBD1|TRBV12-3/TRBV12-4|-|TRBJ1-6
CASRGTGNSPLHF
TGTGCCAGCAGAGGGACAGGGAATTCACCCCTCCACTTT
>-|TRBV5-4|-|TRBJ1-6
CASSTRSSYNSPLHF
TGTGCCAGCAGCACCAGGTCGTCCTATAATTCACCCCTCCACTTT
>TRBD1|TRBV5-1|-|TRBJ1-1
CASSSPPGQMNTEAFF
TGCGCCAGCAGCTCTCCTCCGGGACAGATGAACACTGAAGCTTTCTTT
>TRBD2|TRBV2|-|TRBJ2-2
CASRPLAGVTGELFF
TGTGCCAGCAGACCTCTAGCGGGGGTCACCGGGGAGCTGTTTTTT
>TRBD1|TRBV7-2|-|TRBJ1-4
CASSISGQGGEKLFF
TGTGCCAGCAGCATATCCGGACAGGGAGGGGAAAAACTGTTTTTT
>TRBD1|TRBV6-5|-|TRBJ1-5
CATADRISNQPQHF
TGTGCCACTGCGGACAGGATCAGCAATCAGCCCCAGCATTTT
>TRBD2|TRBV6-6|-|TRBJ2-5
CASSLPELAGVQETQYF
TGTGCCAGCAGTCTCCCTGAGTTAGCGGGGGTGCAAGAGACCCAGTACTTC
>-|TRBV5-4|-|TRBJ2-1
CASSSKTGNNEQFF
TGTGCCAGCAGCTCCAAGACAGGAAACAATGAGCAGTTCTTC
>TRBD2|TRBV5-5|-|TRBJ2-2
CASSPGGLGSGELFF
TGTGCCAGCAGCCCGGGGGGGCTCGGCTCCGGGGAGCTGTTTTTT
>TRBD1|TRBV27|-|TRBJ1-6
CASNRQGPNSPLHF
TGTGCCAGCAACCGACAGGGACCCAATTCACCCCTCCACTTT
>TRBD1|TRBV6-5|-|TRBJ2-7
CASRGSGTGVYEQYF
TGTGCCAGCAGAGGATCCGGGACAGGGGTCTACGAGCAGTACTTC
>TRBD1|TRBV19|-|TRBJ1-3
CASSAGTGGSGNTIYF
TGTGCCAGTAGTGCCGGGACAGGGGGCTCTGGAAACACCATATATTTT
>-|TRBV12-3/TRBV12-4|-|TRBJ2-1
CASSRGARNEQFF
TGTGCCAGCTCCCGGGGGGCGCGGAATGAGCAGTTCTTC
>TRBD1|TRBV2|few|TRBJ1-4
CASTLDRGNEKLFF
TGTGCCAGCACCTTGGACAGGGGTAATGAAAAACTGTTTTTT
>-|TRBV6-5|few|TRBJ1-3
CASSRGSGNTIYF
TGTGCCAGCAGCCGCGGATCTGGAAACACCATATATTTT
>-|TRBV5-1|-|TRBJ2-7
CASSLGLAVTGTYEQYF
TGCGCCAGCAGCTTGGGCTTGGCTGTGACAGGAACCTACGAGCAGTACTTC
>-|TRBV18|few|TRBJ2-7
CASSPRQGGEQYF
TGTGCCAGCTCACCACGGCAGGGTGGCGAGCAGTACTTC
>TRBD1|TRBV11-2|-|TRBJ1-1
CASSLVGGGRTEAFF
TGTGCCAGCAGCTTAGTAGGAGGGGGCAGAACTGAAGCTTTCTTT
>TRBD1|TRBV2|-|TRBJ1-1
CASRAGTGGRGTEAFF
TGTGCCAGCAGGGCCGGGACAGGGGGCAGAGGCACTGAAGCTTTCTTT
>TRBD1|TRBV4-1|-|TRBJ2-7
CASSQGAADRVSYEQYF
TGCGCCAGCAGCCAAGGTGCAGCCGACAGGGTTTCCTACGAGCAGTACTTC
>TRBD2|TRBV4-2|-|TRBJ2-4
CASSPGTSGGAKNIQYF
TGTGCCAGCAGCCCTGGGACTAGCGGGGGAGCCAAAAACATTCAGTACTTC
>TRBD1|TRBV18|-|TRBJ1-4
CASSPLRGAGEKLFF
TGTGCCAGCTCCCCCCTCAGGGGGGCCGGTGAAAAACTGTTTTTT
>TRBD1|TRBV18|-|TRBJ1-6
CASSRDRGNSPLHF
TGTGCCAGCTCACGGGACAGGGGCAATTCACCCCTCCACTTT
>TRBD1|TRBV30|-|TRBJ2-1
CAWSVDRGSYNEQFF
TGTGCCTGGAGCGTGGACAGGGGATCCTACAATGAGCAGTTCTTC
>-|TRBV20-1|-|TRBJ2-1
CSARLKNEQFF
TGCAGTGCTAGACTAAAAAATGAGCAGTTCTTC
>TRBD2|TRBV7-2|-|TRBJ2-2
CASRGRLAVTGELFF
TGTGCCAGCAGAGGTCGTCTAGCGGTCACCGGGGAGCTGTTTTTT
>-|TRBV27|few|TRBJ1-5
CASSLYSGNQPQHF
TGTGCCAGCAGTTTGTATTCGGGCAATCAGCCCCAGCATTTT
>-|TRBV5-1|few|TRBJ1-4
CASSRQSATNEKLFF
TGCGCCAGCAGCAGACAGAGCGCAACTAATGAAAAACTGTTTTTT
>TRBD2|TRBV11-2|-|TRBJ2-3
CASSLTLAGRGGDTQYF
TGTGCCAGCAGCTTAACTTTGGCGGGGCGCGGGGGTGATACGCAGTATTTT
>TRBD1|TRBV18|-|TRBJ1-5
CASSPGTASNQPQHF
TGTGCCAGCTCACCAGGGACAGCTAGCAATCAGCCCCAGCATTTT
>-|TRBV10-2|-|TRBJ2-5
CASSESASSQTQYF
TGCGCCAGCAGTGAGTCGGCAAGTTCTCAGACCCAGTACTTC
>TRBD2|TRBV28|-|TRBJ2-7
CASSYGLAGGSYEQYF
TGTGCCAGCAGTTACGGACTAGCGGGAGGCTCCTACGAGCAGTACTTC
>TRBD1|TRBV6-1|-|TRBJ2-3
CASSEAQGATDTQYF
TGTGCCAGCAGTGAGGCACAGGGGGCCACAGATACGCAGTATTTT
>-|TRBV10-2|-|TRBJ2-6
CASTQTAGSGANVLTF
TGCGCCAGCACTCAGACAGCCGGGTCTGGGGCCAACGTCCTGACTTTC
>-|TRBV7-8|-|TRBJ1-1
CASSLADREAFF
TGTGCCAGCAGCTTAGCTGACAGGGAAGCTTTCTTT
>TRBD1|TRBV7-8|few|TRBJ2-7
CASRRQAGGTYEQYF
TGTGCCAGCAGGAGACAGGCAGGGGGCACCTACGAGCAGTACTTC
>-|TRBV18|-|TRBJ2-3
CASSVGGTSTDTQYF
TGTGCCAGCTCCGTTGGCGGTACTAGCACAGATACGCAGTATTTT
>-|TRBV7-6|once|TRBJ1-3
CASSLGTASSGNTIYF
TGTGCCAGCAGCTTAGGTACAGCATCCTCTGGAAACACCATATATTTT
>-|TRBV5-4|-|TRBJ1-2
CASSLFGGNLYGYTF
TGTGCCAGCAGCTTGTTCGGAGGCAACCTCTATGGCTACACCTTC
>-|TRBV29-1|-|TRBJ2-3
CSVLGQLSTDTQYF
TGCAGCGTTCTAGGACAGCTAAGCACAGATACGCAGTATTTT
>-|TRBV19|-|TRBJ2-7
CASSEAGTISYEQYF
TGTGCCAGTTCCGAGGCAGGGACAATTTCCTACGAGCAGTACTTC
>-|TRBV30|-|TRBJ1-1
CASTRGGTEAFF
TGTGCCTCGACGAGGGGAGGGACTGAAGCTTTCTTT
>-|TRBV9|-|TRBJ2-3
CASSVRYSGDSSTDTQYF
TGTGCCAGCAGCGTACGGTATTCGGGGGACTCCAGCACAGATACGCAGTATTTT
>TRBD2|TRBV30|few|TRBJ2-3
CAWSRTSGGAIPTDTQYF
TGTGCCTGGAGTAGGACTAGCGGGGGGGCCATTCCCACAGATACGCAGTATTTT
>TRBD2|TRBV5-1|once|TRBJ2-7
CASSPPIPGGEQYF
TGCGCCAGCAGCCCTCCGATTCCGGGGGGCGAGCAGTACTTC
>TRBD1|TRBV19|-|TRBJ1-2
CASSPSRDRGSYGYTF
TGTGCCAGTAGTCCAAGCCGGGACAGGGGTTCCTATGGCTACACCTTC
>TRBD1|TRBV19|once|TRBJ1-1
CASSTGAAPAFF
TGTGCCAGTAGCACAGGGGCCGCGCCAGCTTTCTTT
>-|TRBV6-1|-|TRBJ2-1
CASSEGGYNEQFF
TGTGCCAGCAGTGAGGGGGGCTACAATGAGCAGTTCTTC
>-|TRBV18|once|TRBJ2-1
CASSPLWTSSYNEQFF
TGTGCCAGCTCACCACTATGGACAAGTTCCTACAATGAGCAGTTCTTC
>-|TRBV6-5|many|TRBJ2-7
CASSQGNSYEQYF
TGTGCCAGCAGTCAGGGGAATTCCTACGAGCAGTACTTC
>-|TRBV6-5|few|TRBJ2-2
CASSYSSGTGELFF
TGTGCCAGCAGTTACTCGTCGGGCACCGGGGAGCTGTTTTTT